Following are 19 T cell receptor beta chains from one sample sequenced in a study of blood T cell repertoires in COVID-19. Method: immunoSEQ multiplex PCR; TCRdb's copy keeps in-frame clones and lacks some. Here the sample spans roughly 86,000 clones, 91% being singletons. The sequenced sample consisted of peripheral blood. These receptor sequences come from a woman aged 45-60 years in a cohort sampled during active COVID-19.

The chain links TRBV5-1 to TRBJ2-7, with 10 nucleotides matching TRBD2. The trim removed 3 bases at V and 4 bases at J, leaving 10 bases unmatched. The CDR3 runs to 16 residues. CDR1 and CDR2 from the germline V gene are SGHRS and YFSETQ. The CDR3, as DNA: TGCGCCAGCAGCTGGGGGGGAGCTAGCGGGAGTTACGAGCAGTACTTC. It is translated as CASSWGGASGSYEQYF.

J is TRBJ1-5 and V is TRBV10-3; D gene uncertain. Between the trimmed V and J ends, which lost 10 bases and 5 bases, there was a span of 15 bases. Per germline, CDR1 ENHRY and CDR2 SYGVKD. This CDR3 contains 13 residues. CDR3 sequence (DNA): TGTGCCACCGATAACAAGGGAGATCAGCCCCAGCATTTT. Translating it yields CATDNKGDQPQHF.

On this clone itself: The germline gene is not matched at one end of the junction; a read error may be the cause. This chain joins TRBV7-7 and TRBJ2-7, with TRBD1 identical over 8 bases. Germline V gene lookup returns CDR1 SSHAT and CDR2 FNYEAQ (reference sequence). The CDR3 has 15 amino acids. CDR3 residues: CASSLRQGSAYEQYF. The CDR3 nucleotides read TGTGCTAGCAGCTTACGACAGGGGTCCGCCTACGAGCAGTACTTC.

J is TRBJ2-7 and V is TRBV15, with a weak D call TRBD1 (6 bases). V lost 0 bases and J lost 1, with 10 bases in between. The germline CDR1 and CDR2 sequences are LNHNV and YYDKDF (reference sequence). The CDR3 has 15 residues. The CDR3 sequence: CATSRDGGRSYEQYF. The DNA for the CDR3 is TGTGCCACCAGCAGAGATGGGGGCCGGTCCTACGAGCAGTACTTC.

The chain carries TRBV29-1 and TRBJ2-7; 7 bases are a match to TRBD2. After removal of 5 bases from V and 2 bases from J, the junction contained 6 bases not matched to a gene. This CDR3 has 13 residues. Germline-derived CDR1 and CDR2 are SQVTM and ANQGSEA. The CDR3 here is CSVLGGRTYEQYF. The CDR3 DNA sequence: TGCAGCGTTCTAGGCGGGAGAACCTACGAGCAGTACTTC.

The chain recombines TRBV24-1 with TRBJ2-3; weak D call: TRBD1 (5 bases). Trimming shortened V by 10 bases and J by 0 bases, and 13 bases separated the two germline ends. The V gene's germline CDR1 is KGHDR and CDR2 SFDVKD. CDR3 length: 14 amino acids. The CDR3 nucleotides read TGTGCCACGGCCCAGGACACTAGCACAGATACGCAGTATTTT. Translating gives CATAQDTSTDTQYF.

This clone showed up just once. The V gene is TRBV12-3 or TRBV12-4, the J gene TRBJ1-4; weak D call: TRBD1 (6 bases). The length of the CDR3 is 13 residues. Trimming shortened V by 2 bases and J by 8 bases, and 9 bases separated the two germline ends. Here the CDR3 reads CASSLSQGEKLFF. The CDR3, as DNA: TGTGCCAGCAGTTTATCGCAGGGGGAAAAACTGTTTTTT.

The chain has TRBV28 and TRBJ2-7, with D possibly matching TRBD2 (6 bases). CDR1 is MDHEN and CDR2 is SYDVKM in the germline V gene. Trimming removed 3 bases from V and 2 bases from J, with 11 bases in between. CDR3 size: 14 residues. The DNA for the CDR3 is TGTGCCAGCAGTTTCCCCCCGGGGGCCTACGAGCAGTACTTC. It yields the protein CASSFPPGAYEQYF.

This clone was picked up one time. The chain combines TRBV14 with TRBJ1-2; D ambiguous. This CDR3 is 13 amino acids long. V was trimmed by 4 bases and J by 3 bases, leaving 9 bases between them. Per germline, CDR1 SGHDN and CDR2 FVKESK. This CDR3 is CASSPYTHYGYTF. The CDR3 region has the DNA TGTGCCAGCAGCCCGTACACCCACTATGGCTACACCTTC. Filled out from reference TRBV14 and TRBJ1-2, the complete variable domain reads EAGVTQFPSHSVIEKGQTVTLRCDPISGHDNLYWYRRVMGKEIKFLLHFVKESKQDESGMPNNRFLAERTGGTYSTLKVQPAELEDSGVYFCASSPYTHYGYTFGSGTRLTVV.

This CDR3 reads CASGRSGDGNEQYF. In DNA, the CDR3 is TGTGCTAGTGGTCGGAGCGGGGATGGAAACGAGCAGTACTTC. V is TRBV12-5 and J is TRBJ2-7; TRBD2 agrees at 7 bases. The CDR3 spans 14 residues. J gave up 5 bases and V 5 bases, and 9 bases lay outside the gene matches. Germline V gene data show CDR1 as LGHNT and CDR2 as FRNRAP.

The CDR3 loop reads CASSSSYNSPLHF. The CDR3 nucleotides are TGTGCCAGCAGCTCCAGCTATAATTCACCCCTCCACTTT. V and J are TRBV5-8 and TRBJ1-6, with D unclear. The CDR3 has 13 residues. Germline V gene data show CDR1 as SGHTS and CDR2 as YDEGEE. The V gene lost 3 bases and the J gene lost 3 bases, with 4 bases spanning the gap.

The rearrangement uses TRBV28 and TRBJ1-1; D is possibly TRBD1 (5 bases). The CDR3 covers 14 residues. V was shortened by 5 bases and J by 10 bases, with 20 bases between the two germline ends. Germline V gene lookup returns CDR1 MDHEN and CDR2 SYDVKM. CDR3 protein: CASSNTGSTYPAFF. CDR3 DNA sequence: TGTGCCAGCAGTAACACAGGTTCGACCTACCCAGCTTTCTTT.

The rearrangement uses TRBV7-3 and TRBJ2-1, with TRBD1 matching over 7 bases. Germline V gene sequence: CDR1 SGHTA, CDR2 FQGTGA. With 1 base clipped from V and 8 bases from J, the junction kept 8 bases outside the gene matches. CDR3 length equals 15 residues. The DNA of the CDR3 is TGTGCCAGCAGCTTAAAGTCCCGCGACAGGGATGAGCAGTTCTTC. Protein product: CASSLKSRDRDEQFF.

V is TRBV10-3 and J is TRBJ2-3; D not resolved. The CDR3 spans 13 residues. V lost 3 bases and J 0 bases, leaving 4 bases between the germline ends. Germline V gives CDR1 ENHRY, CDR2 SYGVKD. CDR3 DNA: TGTGCCATCAGTGACCCAAGCACAGATACGCAGTATTTT. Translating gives CAISDPSTDTQYF.

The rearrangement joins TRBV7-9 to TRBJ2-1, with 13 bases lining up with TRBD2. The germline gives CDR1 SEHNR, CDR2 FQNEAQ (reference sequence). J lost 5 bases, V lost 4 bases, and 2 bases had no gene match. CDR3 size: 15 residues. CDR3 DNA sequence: TGTGCCAGCAGCTCTGGACTAGCGGGGGACAATGAGCAGTTCTTC. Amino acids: CASSSGLAGDNEQFF.

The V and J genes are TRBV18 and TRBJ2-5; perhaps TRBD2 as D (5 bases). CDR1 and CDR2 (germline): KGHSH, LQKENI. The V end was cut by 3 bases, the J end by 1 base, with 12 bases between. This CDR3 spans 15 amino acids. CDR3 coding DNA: TGTGCCAGCTCACCCCCTACGGGGAGCCAAGAGACCCAGTACTTC. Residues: CASSPPTGSQETQYF.

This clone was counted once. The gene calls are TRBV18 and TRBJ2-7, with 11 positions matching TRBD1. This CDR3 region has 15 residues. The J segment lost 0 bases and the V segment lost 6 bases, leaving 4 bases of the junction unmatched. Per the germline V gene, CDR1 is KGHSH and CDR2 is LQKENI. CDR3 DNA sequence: TGTGCCAGCTCCCCCGGACAGGGGGCCTCCTACGAGCAGTACTTC. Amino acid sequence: CASSPGQGASYEQYF.

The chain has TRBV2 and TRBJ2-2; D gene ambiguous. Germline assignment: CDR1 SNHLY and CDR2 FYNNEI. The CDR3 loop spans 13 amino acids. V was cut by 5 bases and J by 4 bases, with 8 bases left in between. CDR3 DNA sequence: TGTGCCAGCAGTACTAATCCCACCGGGGAGCTGTTTTTT. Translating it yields CASSTNPTGELFF.

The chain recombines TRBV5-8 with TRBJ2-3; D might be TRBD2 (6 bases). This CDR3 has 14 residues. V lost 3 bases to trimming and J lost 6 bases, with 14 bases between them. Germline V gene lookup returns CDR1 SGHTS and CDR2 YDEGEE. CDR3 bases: TGTGCCAGCAGCTCGCGAGCGGGCTCCGATACGCAGTATTTT. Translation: CASSSRAGSDTQYF. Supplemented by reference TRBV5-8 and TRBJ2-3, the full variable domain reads EAGVTQSPTHLIKTRGQQATLRCSPISGHTSVYWYQQALGLGLQFLLWYDEGEERNRGNFPPRFSGRQFPNYSSELNVNALELEDSALYLCASSSRAGSDTQYFGPGTRLTVL.